This T cell receptor (beta chain) was profiled in a study of Graves' ophthalmopathy and Graves' hyperthyroidism. Amplified TCR beta CDR3 regions were obtained using RNA transcripts as template. In the first round, RT-PCR was carried out with HTBI primers, and a multiplex PCR formed the second round. TCRdb re-derived calls from the multiplex PCR reads in MiXCR, one entry per CDR3 protein. The sample records over a million distinct CDR3 sequences, about 40% being singletons. Germline V CDR1 and CDR2: SGHTA, FQGNSA. The ends were cut back, 1 base at V and 0 bases at J, with 10 bases in the middle. The CDR3 totals 16 residues.

This TCR was recovered from an adult man with Graves' hyperthyroidism. V usage is TRBV7-2 and J usage is TRBJ1-3, with D unresolved. The specimen sequenced was peripheral blood or thyroid tissue (not recorded which). DNA of the CDR3: TGTGCCAGCAGCTTAGAGAACTGGAGCTCTGGAAACACCATATATTTT. This translates into CASSLENWSSGNTIYF.